The sequence of this TCR beta chain was determined in a study of control samples from healthy donors and cancer patients. Profiling relied on immunoSEQ multiplex PCR, and the TCRdb table lists in-frame clones only, not all of them. The table lists some 150,000 clones, about 94% of them singletons. This CDR3 spans 14 amino acids. V was clipped by 5 bases and J by 8 bases, with 19 bases between them. CDR1 and CDR2 (germline): SGHRS, YFSETQ. This receptor was obtained from a man aged 55 to 69 with colorectal cancer. Sequenced: PBMCs. The chain combines TRBV5-1 with TRBJ1-2; TRBD1 is a possible D gene (5 bases). The CDR3 protein is CASRPEDSSGGYTF. The CDR3 DNA reads as TGCGCCAGCAGGCCTGAAGACAGTTCGGGGGGCTACACCTTC.